The 20 T cell receptor beta chains presented below share a single source sample, sequenced in a study of T cell responses to AZD1222 COVID-19 vaccine. Sequencing was performed with immunoSEQ multiplex PCR; in TCRdb, only in-frame clones are kept and a portion is missing. The repertoire consists of around 85,000 clones, with approximately 83% occurring once and the leading ten covering roughly 6.3%. The sample here was peripheral blood, taken on day 0 of AZD1222 vaccination. These receptors originate from an adult in good health.

The rearrangement uses TRBV19 and TRBJ2-7; a possible D gene is TRBD1 (5 bases). Germline loops: CDR1 LNHDA, CDR2 SQIVND (reference sequence). The ends were cut back, 5 bases at V and 2 bases at J, with 13 bases in the middle. This CDR3 is 14 amino acids long. The CDR3 reads CASSSVDTTYEQYF. CDR3 DNA sequence: TGTGCCAGTAGTTCGGTGGACACAACCTACGAGCAGTACTTC.

The chain joins TRBV5-5 to TRBJ2-5; unclear D gene. Germline CDR1 reads SGHKS; CDR2 reads YYEKEE (reference sequence). This CDR3 contains 14 residues. V gave up 0 bases and J gave up 0 bases, with 6 bases separating them. The CDR3 region is CASSLVTDQETQYF. The CDR3 bases are TGTGCCAGCAGCTTGGTCACAGACCAAGAGACCCAGTACTTC. The complete variable domain, with remaining parts taken from reference TRBV5-5 and TRBJ2-5, reads DAGVTQSPTHLIKTRGQQVTLRCSPISGHKSVSWYQQVLGQGPQFIFQYYEKEERGRGNFPDRFSARQFPNYSSELNVNALLLGDSALYLCASSLVTDQETQYFGPGTRLLVL.

CDR3 sequence reads: CASSQLLREGPRETQYF. CDR3 sequence (DNA): TGTGCCAGCAGCCAACTACTGCGGGAGGGCCCTCGAGAGACCCAGTACTTC. The chain is built from TRBV4-2 and TRBJ2-5; TRBD2 matches 9 bases. V dropped 2 bases and J dropped 4; count of bases not matched to a gene: 11. CDR1 and CDR2 (germline): LGHNA, YNFKEQ. The CDR3 covers 17 residues.

V gene TRBV5-1 combines with J gene TRBJ1-1, with 7 bases fitting TRBD1. The V gene end was trimmed by 4 bases and the J gene end by 2 bases; junction bases not matched to a gene: 5. Per germline, CDR1 SGHRS and CDR2 YFSETQ. The CDR3 extends over 14 amino acids. The CDR3 DNA reads as TGCGCCAGCAGCCCTGGGACAGCCAACACTGAAGCTTTCTTT. It yields the protein CASSPGTANTEAFF.

The chain couples TRBV6-1 to TRBJ1-2, with no clear D. Germline loops: CDR1 MNHNS, CDR2 SASEGT. The CDR3 spans 15 residues. V lost 1 base, J lost 2 bases, and 11 bases lay in between. The CDR3: CASSEEAAPNYGYTF. The CDR3 nucleotides read TGTGCCAGCAGTGAAGAGGCAGCCCCAAACTATGGCTACACCTTC.

This clone was recorded a few times. The CDR3 sequence: CASRSERGDEQFF. The CDR3 DNA is TGTGCCAGCAGATCTGAGAGGGGAGATGAGCAGTTCTTC. The rearrangement joins TRBV7-6 to TRBJ2-1; D might be TRBD1 or TRBD2, each matching 5 bases. This CDR3 is built from 13 residues. Between the trimmed V and J ends, which lost 6 bases and 8 bases, there was a span of 14 bases. In germline, CDR1 is SGHVS, CDR2 FNYEAQ.

The J gene is TRBJ1-2, the V gene TRBV3-1 (or the pseudogene TRBV3-2); no firm D call. This CDR3 is 11 amino acids long. V was shortened by 4 bases and J by 4 bases, with 4 bases between the two germline ends. Germline CDR1 and CDR2: LGHDT and YNNKEL (reference sequence). CDR3 nucleotide sequence: TGTGCCAGCAGCCGGTCCTATGGCTACACCTTC. Its translation is CASSRSYGYTF.

The gene calls are TRBV2 and TRBJ2-7; TRBD2 agrees at 13 bases. CDR3 length: 15 amino acids. CDR1 and CDR2 from the germline V gene are SNHLY and FYNNEI. The V and J ends lost 4 bases and 0 bases, in that order; junction bases with no gene match: 0. The CDR3 region is CASSGTSGSSYEQYF. The CDR3 nucleotides are TGTGCCAGCAGTGGGACTAGCGGGAGCTCCTACGAGCAGTACTTC.

The chain recombines TRBV18 with TRBJ2-2; D may be TRBD2 (5 bases). Germline CDR1 is KGHSH and CDR2 is LQKENI. The V end was cut by 5 bases, the J end by 4 bases, with 8 bases between. The CDR3 is 13 residues long. The CDR3 here is CASSVGSTGELFF. The CDR3 DNA follows: TGTGCCAGCTCAGTGGGGAGCACCGGGGAGCTGTTTTTT.

This clone was recorded only once. This sequence joins TRBV5-8 and TRBJ1-5; no reliable D call. This CDR3 spans 16 amino acids. V was cut by 0 bases and J by 1 base, with 11 bases left in between. Germline CDR1 is SGHTS and CDR2 is YDEGEE. CDR3 sequence reads: CASSLEQARSNQPQHF. The CDR3 bases are TGTGCCAGCAGCTTGGAGCAGGCACGGAGCAATCAGCCCCAGCATTTT.

The genes are TRBV15 and TRBJ1-1; TRBD1 matches 8 bases. Trimming removed 4 bases from V and 4 bases from J; junction bases left unmatched: 8. Germline assignment: CDR1 LNHNV and CDR2 YYDKDF (reference sequence). The CDR3 totals 15 residues. In nucleotides, the CDR3 is TGTGCCACCAGCAAGGACAGGGATGGGGGCACTGAAGCTTTCTTT. Translating it yields CATSKDRDGGTEAFF.

The table lists this clone with a count of one. This chain uses TRBV7-2 with TRBJ1-3; D unresolved. Per the germline V gene, CDR1 is SGHTA and CDR2 is FQGNSA. V was clipped by 1 base and J by 0 bases, with 7 bases between them. This CDR3 has 15 residues. CDR3 sequence (DNA): TGTGCCAGCAGCTTAGTGATGAGCTCTGGAAACACCATATATTTT. This sequence encodes CASSLVMSSGNTIYF.

The chain uses TRBV3-1 (or the pseudogene TRBV3-2) and TRBJ2-7; D possibly corresponds to TRBD1 (6 bases). V gave up 2 bases and J gave up 2 bases, with 13 bases separating them. Germline assignment: CDR1 LGHDT and CDR2 YNNKEL (reference sequence). This CDR3 is 15 amino acids long. CDR3 bases: TGTGCCAGCAGCCAATTTGGGACAAGCCCCTACGAGCAGTACTTC. Translation gives CASSQFGTSPYEQYF.

This rearrangement joins TRBV11-2 to TRBJ1-1; tentative D call: TRBD1 (5 bases). The CDR3 has 12 amino acids. The germline V gene has CDR1 SGHAT and CDR2 FQNNGV. Trimming removed 3 bases at V and 6 bases at J, with 8 bases between. CDR3 amino acids: CASSLVGAEAFF. In DNA, the CDR3 is TGTGCCAGCAGCTTGGTAGGGGCTGAAGCTTTCTTT.

J is TRBJ2-7 and V is TRBV5-4; D call uncertain. This CDR3 is built from 13 residues. Per germline, CDR1 SGHNT and CDR2 YYREEE (reference sequence). The germline V and J ends were trimmed by 4 bases and 1 base, with 9 bases remaining between them. The CDR3 DNA is TGTGCCAGCAGCCCACCTAATTCCTACGAGCAGTACTTC. It codes for CASSPPNSYEQYF.

This chain connects TRBV12-5 to TRBJ1-3, with D hard to call. Trimming pared 6 bases from V and 3 bases from J, leaving 6 bases between. Per the germline V gene, CDR1 is LGHNT and CDR2 is FRNRAP. This CDR3 has 12 amino acids. The CDR3 nucleotides are TGTGCTAGTGGCCTGAATGGAAACACCATATATTTT. Its translation: CASGLNGNTIYF.

The rearrangement joins TRBV6-5 to TRBJ2-2, with no clear D. Germline CDR1 MNHEY, CDR2 SVGAGI. The CDR3 consists of 12 residues. V was cut by 7 bases and J by 7 bases, with 10 bases left in between. The CDR3 DNA follows: TGTGCCAGCACTTCCAGAATCGGGGAGCTGTTTTTT. Its protein product is CASTSRIGELFF.

This clone was counted once. The rearrangement joins TRBV12-3 or TRBV12-4 to TRBJ2-1; D is unclear. V was shortened by 3 bases and J by 2 bases, with 2 bases between the two germline ends. The CDR3 is 12 residues long. This CDR3 is CASSLTYNEQFF. CDR3 DNA sequence: TGTGCCAGCAGTTTGACCTACAATGAGCAGTTCTTC.

This chain uses TRBV10-3 with TRBJ1-3; 8 positions agree with TRBD1. CDR1 and CDR2 from the germline V gene are ENHRY and SYGVKD. The CDR3 extends over 17 amino acids. With V trimmed by 2 bases and J by 0 bases, 6 bases remained unmatched. Here the CDR3 DNA reads TGTGCCATCAGTGAGCAGGACAGGGTCGGCTCTGGAAACACCATATATTTT. It is translated as CAISEQDRVGSGNTIYF.

V is TRBV2 and J is TRBJ2-7; D unclear. CDR3 length equals 13 residues. V lost 1 base and J 4 bases, leaving 8 bases between the germline ends. Germline-derived CDR1 and CDR2 are SNHLY and FYNNEI. The CDR3 here is CASSEGHGYEQYF. CDR3 DNA: TGTGCCAGCAGTGAAGGGCATGGATACGAGCAGTACTTC.